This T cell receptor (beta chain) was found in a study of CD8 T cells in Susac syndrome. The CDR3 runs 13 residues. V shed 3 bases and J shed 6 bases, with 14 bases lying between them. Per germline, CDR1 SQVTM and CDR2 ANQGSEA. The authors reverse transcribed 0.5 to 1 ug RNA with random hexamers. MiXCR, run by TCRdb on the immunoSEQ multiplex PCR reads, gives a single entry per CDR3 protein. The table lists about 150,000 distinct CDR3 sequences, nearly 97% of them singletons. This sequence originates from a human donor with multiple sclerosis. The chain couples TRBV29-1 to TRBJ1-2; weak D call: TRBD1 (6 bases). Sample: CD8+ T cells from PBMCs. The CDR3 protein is CSVEPTGAHGYTF. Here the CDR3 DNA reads TGCAGCGTTGAGCCTACGGGGGCTCATGGCTACACCTTC.